This T cell receptor beta chain was retrieved from a study of technical replicates of blood from a few donors (dated by TCRdb to the late 2010s). About this clone itself: Its antigen is still unknown. Base quality data are lacking; no much larger clone is found one base away.

The germline V gene yields MNHEY for CDR1 and SVGAGI for CDR2. Taken from cysteine to phenylalanine, the CDR3 has 15 residues. CDR3 DNA only is kept here, 45 bases in frame from base 1. Here V drops 0 bases and J drops 6 bases, and the junction holds 3 bases not matched to any gene. The library came from the immunoSEQ multiplex PCR assay. TCRdb limited this immuneACCESS table to in-frame rearrangements with V and J called. A share of clones is missing; checked studies link under half to unresolved V genes, and the rest is unexplained. The sample table contains 55,000 to 85,000 clones; only one count was recorded for about 97% of them. About 0.24% of the sample belongs to the ten largest clones.

This sequence uses TRBV6-5 and TRBJ2-7, with 12 junctional bases fitting TRBD2. This TCR was sampled from a human donor in good health. Sequences were obtained from T cells isolated from PBMCs. The CDR3: CASSYSRLAGAEQYF. The DNA is TGTGCCAGCAGTTACTCGAGACTAGCGGGAGCCGAGCAGTACTTC.